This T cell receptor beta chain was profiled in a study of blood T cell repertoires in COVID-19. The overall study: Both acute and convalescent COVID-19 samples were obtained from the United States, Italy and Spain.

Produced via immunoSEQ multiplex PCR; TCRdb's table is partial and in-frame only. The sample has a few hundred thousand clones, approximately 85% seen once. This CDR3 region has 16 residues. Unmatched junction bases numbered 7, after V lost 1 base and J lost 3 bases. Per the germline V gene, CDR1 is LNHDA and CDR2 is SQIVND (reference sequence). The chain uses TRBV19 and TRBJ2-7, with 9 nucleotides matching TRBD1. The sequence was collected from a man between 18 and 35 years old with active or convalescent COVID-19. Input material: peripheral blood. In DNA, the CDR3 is TGTGCCAGTAGTATAGCGTCGGGACAGGGACACTACGAGCAGTACTTC. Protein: CASSIASGQGHYEQYF.